This T cell receptor (beta chain) was documented in a study of T cell repertoires in cytomegalovirus infection. The study, taken as a whole, reports: Ex vivo, HLA-C-restricted CMV-specific TCR beta clonotypes prevailed over the rest of the response.

TCRdb reprocessed the reads with MiXCR, giving one entry per CDR3 protein. The repertoire holds some 350,000 distinct CDR3 sequences, with around 18% as singletons. The V end was cut by 7 bases, the J end by 4 bases, with 14 bases between. The CDR3 consists of 14 residues. Germline CDR1 and CDR2: SNHLY and FYNNEI. This clonotype has just a few counts. Its specificity is unknown. This chain links TRBV2 with TRBJ2-1; D not certain. The sequence was collected from a human donor in good health (CMV status not recorded). Some clones in this sample may be carry-over from other donors' samples. Sequenced sample: PBMCs. CDR3 nucleotides: TGTGCCAGCAACTCTAGGACGGCTTACAATGAGCAGTTCTTC. Its translation is CASNSRTAYNEQFF.